The clone carrying this TCR beta chain was recorded at least ten times. The antigen is undetermined. Per the germline V gene, CDR1 is MNHNS and CDR2 is SASEGT. CDR3 length: 15 amino acids. The V gene lost 5 bases and the J gene lost 3 bases, with 16 bases spanning the gap. TCRdb fed the reads into MiXCR, producing one record per CDR3 protein. The sample lists a few hundred thousand distinct CDR3 sequences, approximately 17% seen once, with roughly 45% in the top ten. This entry belongs to a study of T cell repertoires in cytomegalovirus infection. Study information: Matching HLA type and CMV infection were both indicated by public TCR beta signatures.

Findings and caveats of the study: HLA-C-restricted CMV clonotypes gave the most frequent clonotype in two of eight donors.

Sequencing was done on a sample of CD8+ T cells from PBMCs. The TCR comes from a human donor in good health (CMV status not recorded). Some clones in this sample may be carry-over from other donors' samples. The chain recombines TRBV6-1 with TRBJ1-1, with D maybe TRBD1 (5 bases). The CDR3 loop reads CASSLGDYDDTEAFF. The CDR3 DNA reads TGTGCCAGCAGTTTAGGGGACTACGACGACACTGAAGCTTTCTTT.